The 8 T cell receptor beta chains below all came from one sample that was sequenced in a study of blood T cells in healthy people across ages (dated by TCRdb to about 2015). The protocol used for the library was 5' RACE. A second roughly 6 to 12 cycle PCR used a sample-barcoded 5' primer and a J-beta primer mix. TCRdb ran its own pipeline on the public reads, namely fastp trimming at Q25 and MiXCR clone calling, and kept in-frame beta chains. Records with the same CDR3 protein are collapsed into one entry carrying the most frequent genes and DNA. The sample yields around 1,800,000 distinct CDR3 sequences; about 39% were counted once. The ten largest clones capture about 23% of the sample. Material for sequencing was blood. Receptors originate from a human donor in good health.

This clonotype occurred a few times. This sequence joins TRBV9 and TRBJ2-7; D is possibly TRBD1 (7 bases). The germline CDR1 and CDR2 sequences are SGDLS and YYNGEE. V was clipped by 0 bases and J by 1 base, with 17 bases between them. The CDR3 has 17 amino acids. The CDR3 DNA is TGTGCCAGCAGCGTAGCTACTGTGGCAGGGGGGTCCTACGAGCAGTACTTC. Its translation is CASSVATVAGGSYEQYF.

The V call is TRBV20-1, the J call TRBJ2-7; 7 nucleotides match TRBD1. Germline values: CDR1 DFQATT, CDR2 SNEGSKA (reference sequence). J gave up 3 bases and V 8 bases, and 13 bases lay outside the gene matches. The CDR3 sequence is 14 residues long. The chain's CDR3 is CSTPRDRVGYEQYF. CDR3 sequence (DNA): TGCAGTACACCTCGAGACAGGGTAGGCTACGAGCAGTACTTC.

The gene calls are TRBV20-1 and TRBJ1-1, with D maybe TRBD1 (6 bases). The length of the CDR3 is 14 residues. V dropped 5 bases and J dropped 1 base, with 14 bases sitting between them. Germline V gene data show CDR1 as DFQATT and CDR2 as SNEGSKA (reference sequence). CDR3 sequence (DNA): TGCAGTGCTGTCGGGGACAACCCGAACACTGAAGCTTTCTTT. Protein: CSAVGDNPNTEAFF.

This clonotype was picked up a small number of times. V and J are TRBV4-2 and TRBJ1-1; TRBD1 agrees at 10 bases. The CDR3 spans 15 residues. Looked up from germline, CDR1 is LGHNA and CDR2 is YNFKEQ. Germline trimming cut 8 bases from V and 5 bases from J; bases unmatched to any gene: 11. The CDR3 loop reads CASDSSGQGDTEAFF. CDR3 DNA: TGTGCCAGCGATTCCTCCGGACAGGGGGATACTGAAGCTTTCTTT.

There are many counts of this clonotype. This chain links TRBV4-3 with TRBJ2-6; D may be TRBD1 or TRBD2 (5 bases each). Trimming left V 1 base short and J 2 bases short, with 12 bases between. The V gene's germline CDR1 is LGHNA and CDR2 YSLEER. This CDR3 comprises 17 residues. The CDR3 DNA sequence: TGCGCCAGCAGCCAAGCGAGGGGTCAGGCTGGGGCCAACGTCCTGACTTTC. Its protein is CASSQARGQAGANVLTF.

This clonotype was counted only a few times. The chain combines TRBV7-3 with TRBJ2-1; tentatively, D is TRBD2 (6 bases). The CDR3 loop spans 14 amino acids. CDR1 is SGHTA, CDR2 FQGTGA, per germline. V was shortened by 0 bases and J by 9 bases, with 12 bases between the two germline ends. CDR3 in amino acids: CASSLTPSGSEQFF. CDR3 DNA sequence: TGTGCCAGCAGCTTAACTCCGTCCGGGAGTGAGCAGTTCTTC.

Regarding this clonotype: This may be a read error: a much more frequent sequence differs by one nucleotide. The V gene is TRBV13, the J gene TRBJ1-2, with no clear D. The CDR3 has 12 residues. The germline V gene encodes CDR1 PRHDT and CDR2 FYEKMQ (reference sequence). Trimming pared 1 base from V and 3 bases from J, leaving 3 bases between. The CDR3 DNA sequence: TGTGCCAGCAGCTTAGCCTACTATGGCTACACCTTC. Translating gives CASSLAYYGYTF.

This clonotype has just a few counts. The V gene is TRBV29-1, the J gene TRBJ1-2, with a tentative D call TRBD1 (5 bases). The CDR3 sequence is 16 residues long. Germline CDR1 reads SQVTM; CDR2 reads ANQGSEA. V was pared by 4 bases and J by 6 bases, with 24 bases between. In DNA, the CDR3 is TGCAGCGTTGGGAGGGACGAAGGGGAGGTCGCGAATGGCTACACCTTC. Translated: CSVGRDEGEVANGYTF.